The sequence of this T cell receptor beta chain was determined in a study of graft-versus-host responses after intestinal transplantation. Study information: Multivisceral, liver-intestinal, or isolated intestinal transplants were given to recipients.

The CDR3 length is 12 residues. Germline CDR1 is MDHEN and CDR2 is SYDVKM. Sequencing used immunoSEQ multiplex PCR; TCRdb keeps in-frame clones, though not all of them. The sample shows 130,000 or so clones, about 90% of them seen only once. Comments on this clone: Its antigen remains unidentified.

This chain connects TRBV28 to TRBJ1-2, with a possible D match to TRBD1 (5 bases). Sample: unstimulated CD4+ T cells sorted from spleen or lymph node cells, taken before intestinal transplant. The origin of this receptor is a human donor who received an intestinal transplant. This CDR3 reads CGIREGTGGYTF. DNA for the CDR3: TGTGGAATAAGGGAGGGGACTGGTGGCTACACCTTC.